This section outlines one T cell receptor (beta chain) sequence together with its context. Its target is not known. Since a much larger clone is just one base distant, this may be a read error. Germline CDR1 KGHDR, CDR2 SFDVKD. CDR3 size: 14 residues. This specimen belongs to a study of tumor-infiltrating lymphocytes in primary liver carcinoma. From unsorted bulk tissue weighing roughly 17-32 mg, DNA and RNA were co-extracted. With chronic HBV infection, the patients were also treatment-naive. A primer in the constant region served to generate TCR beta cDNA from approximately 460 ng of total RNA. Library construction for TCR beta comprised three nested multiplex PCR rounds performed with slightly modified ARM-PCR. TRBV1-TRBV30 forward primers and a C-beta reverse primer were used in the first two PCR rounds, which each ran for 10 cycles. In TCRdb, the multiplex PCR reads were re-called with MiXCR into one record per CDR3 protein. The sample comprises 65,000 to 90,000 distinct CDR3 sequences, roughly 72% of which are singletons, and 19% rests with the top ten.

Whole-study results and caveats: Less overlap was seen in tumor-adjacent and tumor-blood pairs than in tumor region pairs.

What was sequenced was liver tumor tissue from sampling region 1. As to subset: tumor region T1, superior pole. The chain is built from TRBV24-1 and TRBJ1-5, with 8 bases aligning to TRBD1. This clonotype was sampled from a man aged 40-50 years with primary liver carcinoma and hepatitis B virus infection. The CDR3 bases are TGTGTCACCCGGGACAGGTATAGCAATCAGCCCCAGCATTTT. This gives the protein CVTRDRYSNQPQHF.